The subject of this entry is one T cell receptor (beta chain). Its matching antigen is unknown. During colonoscopy, one to two rectal pinch biopsies were collected. The method was immunoSEQ multiplex PCR; TCRdb's version includes in-frame clones alone and lacks a portion of them. The sample has over 45,000 clones, around 78% seen once; the top ten hold under 4%. This sample was taken from a study of pediatric ulcerative colitis. General study results and limits: Blood samples from a couple of patients yielded substantially fewer templates and were excluded from blood-rectal overlap analysis. Two rectal clonotypes were found only in ulcerative colitis patients, all of them.

CDR3 size: 17 residues. V was cut by 0 bases and J by 0 bases, with 12 bases left in between. Germline CDR1 and CDR2: MGHRA and YSYEKL. This receptor was taken from a girl aged 10 to 17 with moderate ulcerative colitis. Sequencing was performed on gut tissue. The chain has TRBV4-1 and TRBJ1-3, with D tentatively TRBD1 (5 bases). As DNA, the CDR3 is TGCGCCAGCAGCCAAGAAGGTACAGGATTCTCTGGAAACACCATATATTTT. It yields the protein CASSQEGTGFSGNTIYF.